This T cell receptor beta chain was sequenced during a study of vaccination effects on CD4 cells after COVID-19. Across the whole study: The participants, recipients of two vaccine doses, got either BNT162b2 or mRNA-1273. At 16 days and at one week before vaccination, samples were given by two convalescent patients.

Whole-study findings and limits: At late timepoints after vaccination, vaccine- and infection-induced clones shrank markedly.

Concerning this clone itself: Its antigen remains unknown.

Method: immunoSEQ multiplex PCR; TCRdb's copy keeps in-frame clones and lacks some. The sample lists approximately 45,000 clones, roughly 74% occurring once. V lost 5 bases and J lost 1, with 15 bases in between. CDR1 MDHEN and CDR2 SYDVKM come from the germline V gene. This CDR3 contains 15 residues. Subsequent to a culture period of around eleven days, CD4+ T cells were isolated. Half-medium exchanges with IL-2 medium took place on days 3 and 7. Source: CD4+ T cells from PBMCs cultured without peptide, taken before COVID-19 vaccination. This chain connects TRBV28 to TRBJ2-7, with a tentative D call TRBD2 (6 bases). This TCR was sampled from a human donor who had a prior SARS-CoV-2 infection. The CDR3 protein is CASSLGLRGSYEQYF. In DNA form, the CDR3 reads TGTGCCAGCAGTCTCGGACTCCGGGGGTCCTACGAGCAGTACTTC.